The 28 T cell receptor beta chains listed next were all sequenced from one sample in a study of beta chain features in type 1 diabetes (dated by TCRdb to the late 2010s). Library prep was done by the immunoSEQ multiplex PCR assay. All of the isolated RNA was reverse transcribed with the High Capacity cDNA Reverse Transcription Kit, so expressed TCRB transcripts were sequenced. This immuneACCESS table, as held by TCRdb, lists in-frame sequences with V and J called but not all clones. Of the missing ones, under half trace to an unresolved V gene in checked studies; the others have no known cause. The sample table shows over 700,000 clones, and 17% are seen once. The ten largest clones add up to 0.02% to 0.03% of the sample. The sequenced sample was naive CD4+ T cells from blood. The cell subset or site label corresponds to: true naive CD4+ T cells. These receptors were collected from a woman under 30 in good health.

The V call is TRBV6-1, the J call TRBJ2-1; 11 bases match TRBD2. This CDR3 comprises 18 residues. With 3 bases clipped from V and 0 bases from J, the junction kept 7 bases outside the gene matches. Germline V CDR1 and CDR2: MNHNS, SASEGT. CDR3 loop: CASSDGTSGSYSYNEQFF. The DNA of the CDR3 is TGTGCCAGCAGTGACGGGACTAGCGGATCCTACTCCTACAATGAGCAGTTCTTC.

This clone was counted between two and nine times. The chain has TRBV5-4 and TRBJ2-5, with D tentatively TRBD2 (6 bases). Germline assignment: CDR1 SGHNT and CDR2 YYREEE (reference sequence). Trimming removed 0 bases at V and 5 bases at J, with 8 bases between. The CDR3 is 13 amino acids. This chain's CDR3 is CASSLGGMETQYF. The CDR3 DNA reads as TGTGCCAGCAGCTTGGGCGGGATGGAGACCCAGTACTTC.

The chain combines TRBV19 with TRBJ2-2; no definite D call. CDR1 and CDR2 from the germline V gene are LNHDA and SQIVND (reference sequence). The V and J ends lost 3 bases and 1 base respectively, with 12 bases between them. The CDR3 covers 16 residues. The CDR3 coding sequence is TGTGCCAGTAGTATTCGCAGTACATTGAACACCGGGGAGCTGTTTTTT. As protein: CASSIRSTLNTGELFF.

This clone occurred a few times. This chain links TRBV10-3 with TRBJ2-7; no definite D call. There are 13 residues in the CDR3. Germline CDR1 and CDR2: ENHRY and SYGVKD. Trimming left V 4 bases short and J 0 bases short, with 7 bases between. As DNA, the CDR3 is TGTGCCATCAGTGCTCACAGCTCCTACGAGCAGTACTTC. Translated, it gives CAISAHSSYEQYF.

This chain joins TRBV29-1 and TRBJ2-1; TRBD2 matches at 10 bases. V lost 4 bases and J lost 12; bases outside the gene matches: 18. Germline V gene lookup returns CDR1 SQVTM and CDR2 ANQGSEA. This CDR3 spans 16 amino acids. The CDR3: CSVVISGRVSEVRQFF. The CDR3 region has the DNA TGCAGCGTTGTTATAAGCGGGAGGGTCTCAGAGGTGAGGCAGTTCTTC.

In DNA, the CDR3 is TGTGCCAGCCATGGGAAGGGGCATGGCACCGGGGAGCTGTTTTTT. Translation gives CASHGKGHGTGELFF. J is TRBJ2-2 and V is TRBV6-1, with a possible D match to TRBD1 (5 bases). The CDR3 runs to 15 residues. Per the germline V gene, CDR1 is MNHNS and CDR2 is SASEGT. The germline V and J ends were trimmed by 8 bases and 4 bases, with 17 bases remaining between them.

This clone appeared a few times. One junction end disagrees with the germline gene, perhaps due to a read error. J is TRBJ2-4 and V is TRBV4-3; 11 bases line up with TRBD2. CDR1 LGHNA and CDR2 YSLEER come from the germline V gene. CDR3 length: 17 amino acids. CDR3 coding DNA: TGCGCCAGCAGCCAAGACTCCGGGCGGGCTAGCGGGAGGTCGGGTATCTTC. Its protein product is CASSQDSGRASGRSGIF.

V usage is TRBV7-6 and J usage is TRBJ2-3, with 12 bases that match TRBD1. V gave up 4 bases and J gave up 2 bases; unmatched junction bases: 19. Germline CDR1 reads SGHVS; CDR2 reads FNYEAQ. The length of the CDR3 is 21 residues. The CDR3 DNA follows: TGTGCCAGCAGCTCCCAGCCACCCGGGACAGGGGGCGTCAGAGCCACAGATACGCAGTATTTT. It encodes CASSSQPPGTGGVRATDTQYF.

CDR3 loop: CASSSRDTDTQYF. CDR3 nucleotide sequence: TGTGCCAGCAGCTCGCGGGACACAGATACGCAGTATTTT. J is TRBJ2-3 and V is TRBV13; D might be TRBD2 (6 bases). Germline-derived CDR1 and CDR2 are PRHDT and FYEKMQ (reference sequence). The CDR3 covers 13 residues. Trimming took 4 bases from V and 2 from J, leaving 7 bases between them.

V is TRBV5-4 and J is TRBJ2-7, with 9 positions matching TRBD1. J lost 7 bases, V lost 1 base, and 12 bases had no gene match. The V gene's germline CDR1 is SGHNT and CDR2 YYREEE (reference sequence). This CDR3 region has 16 residues. CDR3 DNA: TGTGCCAGCAGCTTGAAGTATGGGACAGGGAGAGGAGAGCAGTACTTC. Its translation is CASSLKYGTGRGEQYF.

J is TRBJ2-3 and V is TRBV6-5, with D perhaps TRBD1 (5 bases). CDR1 MNHEY and CDR2 SVGAGI come from the germline V gene. Trimming shortened V by 0 bases and J by 7 bases, and 8 bases separated the two germline ends. The CDR3 has 13 amino acids. The CDR3 region is CASSYSQVHTQYF. As DNA, the CDR3 is TGTGCCAGCAGTTACTCACAGGTCCATACGCAGTATTTT.

This clone appeared a few times. The chain is built from TRBV7-6 and TRBJ2-3; 7 nucleotides agree with TRBD2. The CDR3 is made up of 18 amino acids. Losses at the gene ends were 5 bases for V and 0 bases for J; bases not matched to a gene: 14. Per the germline V gene, CDR1 is SGHVS and CDR2 is FNYEAQ. Written as DNA, the CDR3 is TGTGCCAGCAGCCTTCTTAGCGGGTTAACCACTAGCACAGATACGCAGTATTTT. It encodes CASSLLSGLTTSTDTQYF.

The chain has TRBV28 and TRBJ2-7; D not resolved. The CDR3 is 12 residues long. The germline V and J ends were trimmed by 5 bases and 9 bases, with 14 bases remaining between them. Germline V CDR1 and CDR2: MDHEN, SYDVKM. The CDR3 is CASSPSPPGQYF. In DNA form, the CDR3 reads TGTGCCAGCAGTCCGTCACCCCCGGGGCAGTACTTC.

For this clone: A much larger clone is a single base away; this may be a read error. The V and J genes are TRBV7-3 and TRBJ2-5; no firm D call. From germline, CDR1 is SGHTA and CDR2 FQGTGA. The CDR3 is 11 residues long. Trimming stripped 4 bases from V and 0 bases from J, with 0 bases between. As DNA, the CDR3 is TGTGCCAGCAGCTACCAAGAGACCCAGTACTTC. It encodes CASSYQETQYF.

This CDR3 is CASSLNRDSQFF. The CDR3 DNA is TGTGCCAGCTCGTTAAACCGGGACAGTCAGTTCTTC. The gene calls are TRBV18 and TRBJ2-1; 7 nucleotides agree with TRBD1. With V trimmed by 6 bases and J by 13 bases, 9 bases remained unmatched. The CDR3 is 12 amino acids. Germline V lookup: CDR1 KGHSH, CDR2 LQKENI.

The chain joins TRBV28 to TRBJ1-1; TRBD1 matches 8 bases. The V segment lost 3 bases and the J segment 0 bases; nucleotides outside the gene matches: 6. The germline V gene has CDR1 MDHEN and CDR2 SYDVKM. There are 16 residues in the CDR3. The CDR3 here is CASSFGTGALNTEAFF. CDR3 nucleotide sequence: TGTGCCAGCAGTTTCGGGACAGGAGCCTTGAACACTGAAGCTTTCTTT.

J is TRBJ2-1 and V is TRBV2; 7 nucleotides agree with TRBD2. The CDR3 consists of 15 residues. The germline V gene encodes CDR1 SNHLY and CDR2 FYNNEI. Trimming removed 5 bases from V and 8 bases from J; junction bases left unmatched: 12. The CDR3 reads CASSRASGPRDEQFF. The CDR3 DNA reads TGTGCCAGCAGTCGGGCTAGCGGCCCTAGGGATGAGCAGTTCTTC.

J is TRBJ2-1 and V is TRBV18; 7 bases line up with TRBD2. From germline, CDR1 is KGHSH and CDR2 LQKENI. V dropped 0 bases and J dropped 2; count of bases not matched to a gene: 4. This CDR3 contains 16 residues. CDR3 sequence reads: CASSPPSAGAYNEQFF. The CDR3 DNA sequence: TGTGCCAGCTCACCACCTTCGGCGGGAGCCTACAATGAGCAGTTCTTC.

This clone was seen only a few times. J is TRBJ2-3 and V is TRBV7-2; 11 bases agree with TRBD2. The CDR3 runs to 16 residues. Per the germline V gene, CDR1 is SGHTA and CDR2 is FQGNSA. J lost 2 bases, V lost 2 bases, and 3 bases had no gene match. CDR3 bases: TGTGCCAGCAGCTTAACTAGCGGGAGTATCACAGATACGCAGTATTTT. It specifies CASSLTSGSITDTQYF.

This clone appeared once. This chain joins TRBV7-6 and TRBJ1-4; D unclear. This CDR3 spans 13 amino acids. Trimming removed 8 bases at V and 8 bases at J, with 15 bases between. The V gene's germline CDR1 is SGHVS and CDR2 FNYEAQ. The CDR3 reads CASAPVVGEKLFF. In nucleotides, the CDR3 is TGTGCCAGCGCCCCAGTTGTTGGGGAAAAACTGTTTTTT.

This clone was picked up a small number of times. Other DNA sequences in the sample encode the same CDR3. The rearrangement joins TRBV15 to TRBJ1-5, with D hard to call. V lost 0 bases and J 8 bases, leaving 8 bases between the germline ends. The V gene's germline CDR1 is LNHNV and CDR2 YYDKDF (reference sequence). The CDR3 is made up of 13 amino acids. The CDR3 nucleotides read TGTGCCACCAGCAGAGATCCGGGTGAGCCCCAGCATTTT. This sequence encodes CATSRDPGEPQHF.

This clone was seen only a few times. The chain uses TRBV5-1 and TRBJ2-2, with 12 bases fitting TRBD1. Germline V gives CDR1 SGHRS, CDR2 YFSETQ. The CDR3 is 17 residues long. V trimming: 6 bases; J trimming: 6 bases; junction bases outside the gene matches: 12. CDR3 bases: TGCGCCAGCAATCAAGGTCCCGGGACAGGGGGCTCCGGGGAGCTGTTTTTT. Its protein is CASNQGPGTGGSGELFF.

The chain employs TRBV7-2 and TRBJ1-6, with a weak D call TRBD1 (5 bases). CDR1 is SGHTA and CDR2 is FQGNSA in the germline V gene. V dropped 4 bases and J dropped 10 bases, with 14 bases sitting between them. The CDR3 contains 14 residues. CDR3 protein: CASSSRATDSPLHF. The CDR3 nucleotides read TGTGCCAGCAGCTCCAGGGCGACCGACTCACCCCTCCACTTT.

The sample holds a few counts of this clone. V and J are TRBV28 and TRBJ2-7, with TRBD1 matching over 9 bases. The CDR3 runs 12 residues. CDR1 MDHEN and CDR2 SYDVKM come from the germline V gene. V gave up 7 bases and J gave up 4 bases; unmatched junction bases: 2. CDR3 protein: CASTTGGYEQYF. The CDR3 DNA follows: TGTGCCAGCACGACAGGGGGGTACGAGCAGTACTTC. The whole variable domain, remainder taken from reference TRBV28 and TRBJ2-7, is DVKVTQSSRYLVKRTGEKVFLECVQDMDHENMFWYRQDPGLGLRLIYFSYDVKMKEKGDIPEGYSVSREKKERFSLILESASTNQTSMYLCASTTGGYEQYFGPGTRLTVT.

A few counts support this clone. This chain uses TRBV7-2 with TRBJ2-7; D may match TRBD1 or TRBD2 (5 bases each). Per germline, CDR1 SGHTA and CDR2 FQGNSA. Trimming cost V 4 bases and J 9 bases, with 13 bases left between them. The CDR3 totals 12 residues. CDR3: CASSSQVGVQYF. The CDR3 DNA sequence: TGTGCCAGCAGCTCCCAAGTGGGGGTGCAGTACTTC.

The chain joins TRBV7-2 to TRBJ2-2; D remains unclear. The germline V gene has CDR1 SGHTA and CDR2 FQGNSA. V was clipped by 4 bases and J by 2 bases, with 14 bases between them. The length of the CDR3 is 16 residues. The CDR3 loop is CASSSRQLHNTGELFF. In nucleotides, the CDR3 is TGTGCCAGCAGCTCCAGACAACTCCATAACACCGGGGAGCTGTTTTTT. Looking up the rest from reference TRBV7-2 and TRBJ2-2 gives the full variable domain: GAGVSQSPSNKVTEKGKDVELRCDPISGHTALYWYRQSLGQGLEFLIYFQGNSAPDKSGLPSDRFSAERTGGSVSTLTIQRTQQEDSAVYLCASSSRQLHNTGELFFGEGSRLTVL.

With respect to this clone: Within the sample, other DNA sequences also encode this same CDR3. The DNA of the CDR3 is TGCAGTGCAGAGGGACGGGATGGCTACACCTTC. Protein sequence: CSAEGRDGYTF. The chain is built from TRBV20-1 and TRBJ1-2, with a weak D call TRBD1 (5 bases). Trimming shortened V by 6 bases and J by 6 bases, and 11 bases separated the two germline ends. The CDR3 is 11 amino acids. The germline V gene encodes CDR1 DFQATT and CDR2 SNEGSKA (reference sequence).

The sample holds a few counts of this clone. This rearrangement joins TRBV2 to TRBJ2-1; maybe TRBD2 (6 bases). The CDR3 is made up of 13 amino acids. In germline, CDR1 is SNHLY, CDR2 FYNNEI. V lost 7 bases, J lost 12 bases, and 19 bases lay in between. CDR3 protein: CASKSGTSLRQFF. The CDR3 DNA reads TGTGCCAGCAAGTCCGGGACTTCTCTTCGGCAGTTCTTC.